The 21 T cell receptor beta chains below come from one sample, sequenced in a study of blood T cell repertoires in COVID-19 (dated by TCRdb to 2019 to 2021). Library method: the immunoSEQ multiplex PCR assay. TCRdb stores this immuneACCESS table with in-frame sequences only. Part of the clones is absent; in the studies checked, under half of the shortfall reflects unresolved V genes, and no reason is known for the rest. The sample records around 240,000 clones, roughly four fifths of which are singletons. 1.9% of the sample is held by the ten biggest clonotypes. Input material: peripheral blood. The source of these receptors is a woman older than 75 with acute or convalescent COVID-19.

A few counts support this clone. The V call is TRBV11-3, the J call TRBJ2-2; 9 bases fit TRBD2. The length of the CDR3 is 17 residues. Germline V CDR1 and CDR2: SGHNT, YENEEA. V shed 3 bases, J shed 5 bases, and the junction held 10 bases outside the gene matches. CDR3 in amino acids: CASSLGSGLADTGELFF. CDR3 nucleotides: TGTGCCAGCAGCTTGGGTTCGGGACTAGCTGATACCGGGGAGCTGTTTTTT.

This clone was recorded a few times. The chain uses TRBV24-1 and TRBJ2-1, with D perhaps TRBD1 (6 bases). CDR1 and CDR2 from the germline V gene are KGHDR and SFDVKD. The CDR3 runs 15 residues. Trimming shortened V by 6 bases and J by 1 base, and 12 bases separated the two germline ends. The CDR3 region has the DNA TGTGCCACCAGTCCAGGGGCTGTTTCCTACAATGAGCAGTTCTTC. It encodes CATSPGAVSYNEQFF.

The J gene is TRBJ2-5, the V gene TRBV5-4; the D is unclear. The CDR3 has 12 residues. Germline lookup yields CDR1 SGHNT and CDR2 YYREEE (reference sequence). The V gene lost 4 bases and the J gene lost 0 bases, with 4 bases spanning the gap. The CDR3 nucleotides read TGTGCCAGCAGCCCGTACCAAGAGACCCAGTACTTC. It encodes CASSPYQETQYF.

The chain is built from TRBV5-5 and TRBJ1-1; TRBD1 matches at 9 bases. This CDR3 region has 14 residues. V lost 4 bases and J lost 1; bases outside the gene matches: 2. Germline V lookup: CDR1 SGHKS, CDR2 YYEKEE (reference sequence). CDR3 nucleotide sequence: TGTGCCAGCAGCCCGGGACAGGGGAACACTGAAGCTTTCTTT. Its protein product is CASSPGQGNTEAFF.

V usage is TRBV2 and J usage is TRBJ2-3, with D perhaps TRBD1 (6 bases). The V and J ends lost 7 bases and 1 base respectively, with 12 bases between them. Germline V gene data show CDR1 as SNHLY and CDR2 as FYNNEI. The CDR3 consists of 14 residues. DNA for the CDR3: TGTGCCAGCAACCCACGGACAGGCACAGATACGCAGTATTTT. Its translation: CASNPRTGTDTQYF.

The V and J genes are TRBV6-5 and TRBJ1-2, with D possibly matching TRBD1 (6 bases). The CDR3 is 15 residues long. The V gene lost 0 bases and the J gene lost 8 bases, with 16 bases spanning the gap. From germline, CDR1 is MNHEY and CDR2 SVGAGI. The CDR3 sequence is CASSYSPGELGGYTF. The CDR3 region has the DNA TGTGCCAGCAGTTACTCGCCAGGGGAACTTGGAGGCTACACCTTC.

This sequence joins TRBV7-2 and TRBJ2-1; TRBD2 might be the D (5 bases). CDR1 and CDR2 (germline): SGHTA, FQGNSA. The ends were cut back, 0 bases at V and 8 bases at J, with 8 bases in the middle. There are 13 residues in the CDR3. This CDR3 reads CASSLAREDEQFF. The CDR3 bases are TGTGCCAGCAGCTTAGCGAGGGAAGATGAGCAGTTCTTC.

The CDR3 DNA follows: TGTGCCAGCAGTTCCCAGGCCGCGAACACTGAAGCTTTCTTT. Translated, it gives CASSSQAANTEAFF. The chain uses TRBV6-5 and TRBJ1-1, with D hard to call. Germline-derived CDR1 and CDR2 are MNHEY and SVGAGI. CDR3 size: 14 residues. Trimming removed 4 bases at V and 1 base at J, with 10 bases between.

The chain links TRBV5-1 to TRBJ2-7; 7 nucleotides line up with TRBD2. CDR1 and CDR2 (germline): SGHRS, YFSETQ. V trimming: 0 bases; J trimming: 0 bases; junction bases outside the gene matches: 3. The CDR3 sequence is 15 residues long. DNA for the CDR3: TGCGCCAGCAGCTTGGGGCGGGGGAGCTCCTACGAGCAGTACTTC. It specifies CASSLGRGSSYEQYF.

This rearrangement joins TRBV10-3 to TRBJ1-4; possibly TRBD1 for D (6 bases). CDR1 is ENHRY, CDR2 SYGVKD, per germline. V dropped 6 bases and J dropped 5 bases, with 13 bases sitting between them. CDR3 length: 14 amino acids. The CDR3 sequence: CAIRRDIGNEKLFF. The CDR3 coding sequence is TGTGCCATCAGGAGGGACATTGGAAATGAAAAACTGTTTTTT.

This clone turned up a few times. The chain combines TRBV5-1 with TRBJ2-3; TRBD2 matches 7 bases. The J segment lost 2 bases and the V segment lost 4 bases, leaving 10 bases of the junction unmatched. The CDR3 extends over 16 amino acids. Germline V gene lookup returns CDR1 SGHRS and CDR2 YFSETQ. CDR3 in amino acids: CASSPGGYPSTDTQYF. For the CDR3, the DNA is TGCGCCAGCAGCCCGGGGGGATACCCCTCCACAGATACGCAGTATTTT.

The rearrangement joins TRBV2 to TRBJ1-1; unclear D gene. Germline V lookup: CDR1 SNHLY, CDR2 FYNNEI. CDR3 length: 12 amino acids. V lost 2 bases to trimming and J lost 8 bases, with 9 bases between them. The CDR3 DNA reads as TGTGCCAGCAGTGAACCCCCAAGCGAAGCTTTCTTT. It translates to CASSEPPSEAFF.

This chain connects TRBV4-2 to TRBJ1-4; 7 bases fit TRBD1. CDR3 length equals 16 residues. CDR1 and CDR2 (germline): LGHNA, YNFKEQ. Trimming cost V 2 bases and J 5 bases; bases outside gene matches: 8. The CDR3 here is CASSQQETGFNEKLFF. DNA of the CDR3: TGTGCCAGCAGCCAACAGGAGACAGGGTTCAATGAAAAACTGTTTTTT.

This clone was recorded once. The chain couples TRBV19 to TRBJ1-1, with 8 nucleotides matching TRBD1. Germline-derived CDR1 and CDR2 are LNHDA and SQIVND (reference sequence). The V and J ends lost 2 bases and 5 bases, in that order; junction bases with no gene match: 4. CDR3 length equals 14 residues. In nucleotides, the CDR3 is TGTGCCAGTAGTATAATGACAGGGGAGACTGAAGCTTTCTTT. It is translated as CASSIMTGETEAFF.

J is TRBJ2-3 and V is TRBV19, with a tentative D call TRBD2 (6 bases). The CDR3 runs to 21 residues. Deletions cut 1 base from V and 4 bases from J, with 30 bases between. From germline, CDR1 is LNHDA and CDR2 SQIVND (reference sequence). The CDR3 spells CASSIGAHGRSRGRRPDTQYF. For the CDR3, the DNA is TGTGCCAGTAGTATAGGAGCCCACGGACGGAGCCGAGGGAGGAGGCCAGATACGCAGTATTTT.

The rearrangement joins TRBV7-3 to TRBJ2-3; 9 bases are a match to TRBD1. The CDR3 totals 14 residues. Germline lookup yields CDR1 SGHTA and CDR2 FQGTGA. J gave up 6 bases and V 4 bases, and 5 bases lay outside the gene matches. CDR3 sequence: CASSSGQGLDTQYF. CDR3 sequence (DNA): TGTGCCAGCAGCTCGGGACAGGGCCTCGATACGCAGTATTTT.

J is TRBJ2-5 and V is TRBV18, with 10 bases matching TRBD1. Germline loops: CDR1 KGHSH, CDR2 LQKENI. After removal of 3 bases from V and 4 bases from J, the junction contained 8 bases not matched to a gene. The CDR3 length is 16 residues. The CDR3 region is CASSPNLGQGGETQYF. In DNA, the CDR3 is TGTGCCAGCTCACCGAATCTCGGACAGGGGGGAGAGACCCAGTACTTC. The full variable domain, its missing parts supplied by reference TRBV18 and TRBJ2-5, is NAGVMQNPRHLVRRRGQEARLRCSPMKGHSHVYWYRQLPEEGLKFMVYLQKENIIDESGMPKERFSAEFPKEGPSILRIQQVVRGDSAAYFCASSPNLGQGGETQYFGPGTRLLVL.

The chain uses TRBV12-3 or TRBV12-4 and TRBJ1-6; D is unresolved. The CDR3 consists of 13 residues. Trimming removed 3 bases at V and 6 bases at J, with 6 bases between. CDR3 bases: TGTGCCAGCAGTTTCGAGGCTAATTCACCCCTCCACTTT. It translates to CASSFEANSPLHF.

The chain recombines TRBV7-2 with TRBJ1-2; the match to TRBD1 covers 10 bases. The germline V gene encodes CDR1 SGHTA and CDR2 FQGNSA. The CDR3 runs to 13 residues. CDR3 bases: TGTGCTGGGGCCGGGGACAGGGGAGGCGGCTACACCTTC. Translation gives CAGAGDRGGGYTF.

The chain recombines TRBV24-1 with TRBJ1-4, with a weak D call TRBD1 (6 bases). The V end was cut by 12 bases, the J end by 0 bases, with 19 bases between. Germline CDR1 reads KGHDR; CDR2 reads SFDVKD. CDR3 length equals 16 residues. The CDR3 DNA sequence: TGTGCCCCCCCCCATCGGACAGAGACAACTAATGAAAAACTGTTTTTT. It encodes CAPPHRTETTNEKLFF.

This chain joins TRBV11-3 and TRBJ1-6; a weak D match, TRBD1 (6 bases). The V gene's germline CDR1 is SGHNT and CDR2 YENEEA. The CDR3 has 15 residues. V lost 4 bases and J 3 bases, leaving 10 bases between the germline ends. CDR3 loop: CASSWGLLYNSPLHF. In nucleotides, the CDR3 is TGTGCCAGCAGCTGGGGGCTCCTCTATAATTCACCCCTCCACTTT.